This T cell receptor (beta chain) was captured by sequencing in a study of identical twins. About this clonotype itself: What it binds is not known.

Regarding the study as a whole: One should note that invariant MAIT and iNKT cells could partly confound zero-insertion analyses. Memory repertoires showed no such pattern, whereas abundant cord blood beta clonotypes carried fewer insertions.

Template switching added a universal primer site; cDNA carried unique molecular identifiers. In TCRdb, the 5' RACE reads were re-called with MiXCR into one record per CDR3 protein. The sample lists around 1.7 million distinct CDR3 sequences, under 35% occurring once. Donors were all healthy Caucasians. From germline, CDR1 is DFQATT and CDR2 SNEGSKA (reference sequence). CDR3 length: 17 amino acids. With V trimmed by 0 bases and J by 5 bases, 12 bases remained unmatched. The clonotype comes from a newborn girl in good health. J is TRBJ2-3 and V is TRBV20-1, with TRBD2 matching over 9 bases. Source material: cord blood. CDR3 in amino acids: CSARDSRPLAGKDTQYF. As DNA, the CDR3 is TGCAGTGCTAGAGATTCCCGCCCTCTAGCGGGAAAAGATACGCAGTATTTT.